The 22 T cell receptor beta chains given below trace back to one sample, sequenced in a study of cytomegalovirus exposure and HLA in healthy donors. 60 Vbeta and 13 Jbeta primers were used in PCR. Method: immunoSEQ multiplex PCR; TCRdb's copy keeps in-frame clones and lacks some. The sample carries 160,000 or so clones, approximately 79% recorded once. The sequencing sample was made of PBMCs. These receptors came from a woman in her thirties or forties in good health and CMV-seronegative.

Only a few counts were recorded for this clone. The chain combines TRBV29-1 with TRBJ2-1; TRBD1 is a possible D gene (7 bases). The germline V and J ends were trimmed by 3 bases and 7 bases, with 16 bases remaining between them. The V gene's germline CDR1 is SQVTM and CDR2 ANQGSEA. The CDR3 loop spans 14 amino acids. The DNA for the CDR3 is TGCAGCGTTGAGGAGGGGGCCCTCTATAATGAGCAGTTCTTC. Protein product: CSVEEGALYNEQFF.

The rearrangement uses TRBV4-1 and TRBJ1-2; 8 bases are shared with TRBD1. With V trimmed by 8 bases and J by 4 bases, 15 bases remained unmatched. The V gene's germline CDR1 is MGHRA and CDR2 YSYEKL. CDR3 length: 16 amino acids. The CDR3 region has the DNA TGCGCCAGCGCGCACAGGGGGGAGACCTTGACCTATGGCTACACCTTC. It translates to CASAHRGETLTYGYTF.

The rearrangement uses TRBV6-5 and TRBJ2-3; maybe TRBD2 (5 bases). With 5 bases removed from V and 4 bases from J, the gap between germline ends came to 10 bases. The CDR3 is 13 amino acids. Germline values: CDR1 MNHEY, CDR2 SVGAGI. In nucleotides, the CDR3 is TGTGCCAGCAGTCGGACTTTTTCAGATACGCAGTATTTT. This codes for CASSRTFSDTQYF.

This rearrangement joins TRBV19 to TRBJ1-2, with 7 bases aligning to TRBD1. CDR1 is LNHDA, CDR2 SQIVND, per germline (reference sequence). J gave up 1 base and V 5 bases, and 7 bases lay outside the gene matches. The CDR3 is 15 amino acids. The CDR3 DNA is TGTGCCAGTAGTCCAGGACAGGCCTATAACTATGGCTACACCTTC. This encodes CASSPGQAYNYGYTF.

This chain uses TRBV7-9 with TRBJ1-1, with D unresolved. Germline loops: CDR1 SEHNR, CDR2 FQNEAQ (reference sequence). The V end lost 3 bases, the J end lost 10 bases, and 12 bases lay between the germline ends. This CDR3 contains 12 residues. The CDR3 region is CASSLVLSSAFF. The CDR3 coding sequence is TGTGCCAGCAGCTTGGTGCTATCTTCAGCTTTCTTT.

This clone was seen once. The chain is built from TRBV27 and TRBJ1-1, with 7 bases lining up with TRBD1. Germline CDR1 reads MNHEY; CDR2 reads SMNVEV (reference sequence). The V gene end was trimmed by 7 bases and the J gene end by 4 bases; junction bases not matched to a gene: 6. The CDR3 length is 13 residues. The CDR3 DNA reads as TGTGCCAGCAAGTTGACAGGGCTCACTGAAGCTTTCTTT. Its translation: CASKLTGLTEAFF.

This sequence joins TRBV6-1 and TRBJ1-5, with unresolved D. This CDR3 has 12 amino acids. Trimming shortened V by 10 bases and J by 0 bases, and 7 bases separated the two germline ends. Per germline, CDR1 MNHNS and CDR2 SASEGT. CDR3 amino acids: CAIGYSNQPQHF. CDR3 coding DNA: TGTGCCATCGGTTATAGCAATCAGCCCCAGCATTTT.

The chain is built from TRBV29-1 and TRBJ2-7, with 8 nucleotides matching TRBD1. Trimming at V came to 4 bases and at J to 1 base, leaving 6 bases not matched to a gene. The CDR3 is 14 amino acids. Germline loops: CDR1 SQVTM, CDR2 ANQGSEA. The CDR3 sequence is CSVVRQGASYEQYF. The CDR3 region has the DNA TGCAGCGTTGTTAGGCAGGGGGCTTCCTACGAGCAGTACTTC.

This clone has just one count. The chain employs TRBV2 and TRBJ1-3, with 7 positions matching TRBD1. This CDR3 has 21 residues. The junction had 17 bases not matched to a gene; V was cut back by 0 bases and J by 0 bases. The V gene's germline CDR1 is SNHLY and CDR2 FYNNEI. The CDR3 DNA is TGTGCCAGCAGTGAAGCGCCACCGCTCCGGGACAGAGACCGCTCTGGAAACACCATATATTTT. It encodes CASSEAPPLRDRDRSGNTIYF.

The chain joins TRBV7-8 to TRBJ1-5; perhaps TRBD1 as D (5 bases). This CDR3 is built from 14 residues. The germline V and J ends were trimmed by 4 bases and 7 bases, with 14 bases remaining between them. Germline V gene data show CDR1 as SGHVS and CDR2 as FQNEAQ. The CDR3 protein is CASSSDGGDQPQHF. The CDR3 nucleotides read TGTGCCAGCAGCTCCGACGGGGGGGACCAGCCCCAGCATTTT.

The chain joins TRBV12-2 to TRBJ2-1; whether TRBD1, the table's D call, matches the DNA was not checked. TRBV12-2 counts as a pseudogene. This CDR3 region has 16 residues. Here the CDR3 DNA reads TGTGCAAGTCGACCTCCCTGGCCAAACTCCTACAATGAGCAGTTCTTC. Translated, it gives CASRPPWPNSYNEQFF.

The V call is TRBV10-3, the J call TRBJ2-5, with D perhaps matching TRBD2 (6 bases). Germline V gene data show CDR1 as ENHRY and CDR2 as SYGVKD. The CDR3 extends over 13 amino acids. V was trimmed by 6 bases and J by 5 bases, leaving 13 bases between them. CDR3 sequence: CAIRSRLVETQYF. CDR3 in DNA: TGTGCCATCAGATCAAGACTAGTCGAGACCCAGTACTTC.

There are a few counts of this clone. CDR3 DNA sequence: TGTGCCAGCAGAACAGGGGGCAACACTGAAGCTTTCTTT. This codes for CASRTGGNTEAFF. The gene calls are TRBV5-6 and TRBJ1-1; 9 bases map to TRBD1. Per germline, CDR1 SGHDT and CDR2 YYEEEE. V lost 5 bases to trimming and J lost 2 bases; unmatched junction nucleotides: 1. The CDR3 runs 13 residues.

The chain combines TRBV19 with TRBJ2-7, with 7 bases aligning to TRBD1. This CDR3 comprises 15 residues. Looked up from germline, CDR1 is LNHDA and CDR2 is SQIVND (reference sequence). The junction had 7 bases not matched to a gene; V was cut back by 5 bases and J by 0 bases. The CDR3 DNA reads TGTGCCAGTAGTGCAACCGGGACAGCCTCCTACGAGCAGTACTTC. It yields the protein CASSATGTASYEQYF.

This clone has only a few counts. A read error is likely, as this CDR3 ends without the conserved phenylalanine or tryptophan. The DNA is left out, because the CDR3 cannot be placed on it with certainty; the CDR3 is given as TCRdb lists it. The J gene is TRBJ1-1, the V gene TRBV15; the D call in the table, TRBD1, was not verified against the DNA. The CDR3 has 14 amino acids, counting both end residues. Looked up from germline, CDR1 is LNHNV and CDR2 is YYDKDF (reference sequence). The CDR3 region is CATSLPTWTGFFAL.

This chain connects TRBV19 to TRBJ2-1, with 12 nucleotides matching TRBD2. V gave up 3 bases and J gave up 8 bases; unmatched junction bases: 8. This CDR3 is built from 16 residues. The germline CDR1 and CDR2 sequences are LNHDA and SQIVND (reference sequence). The CDR3 protein is CASSIGAGLAGYEQFF. CDR3 DNA: TGTGCCAGTAGTATTGGTGCGGGACTAGCGGGTTATGAGCAGTTCTTC. Complete variable domain (other parts from reference TRBV19 and TRBJ2-1): DGGITQSPKYLFRKEGQNVTLSCEQNLNHDAMYWYRQDPGQGLRLIYYSQIVNDFQKGDIAEGYSVSREKKESFPLTVTSAQKNPTAFYLCASSIGAGLAGYEQFFGPGTRLTVL.

The chain is built from TRBV6-6 and TRBJ1-4; the D is unclear. V shed 6 bases and J shed 0 bases, with 8 bases lying between them. Germline V CDR1 and CDR2: MNHNY, SVGAGI (reference sequence). This CDR3 is built from 14 residues. The CDR3 protein is CASSRLTTNEKLFF. CDR3 coding DNA: TGTGCCAGCAGCCGACTGACAACTAATGAAAAACTGTTTTTT.

The J gene is TRBJ1-1, the V gene TRBV28; the D gene is possibly TRBD1 (5 bases). The CDR3 consists of 15 residues. The germline gives CDR1 MDHEN, CDR2 SYDVKM. V gave up 2 bases and J gave up 4 bases, with 14 bases separating them. The CDR3 loop is CASSLSQGGATEAFF. CDR3 bases: TGTGCCAGCAGTTTAAGTCAGGGTGGCGCCACTGAAGCTTTCTTT. Supplemented by reference TRBV28 and TRBJ1-1, the full variable domain reads DVKVTQSSRYLVKRTGEKVFLECVQDMDHENMFWYRQDPGLGLRLIYFSYDVKMKEKGDIPEGYSVSREKKERFSLILESASTNQTSMYLCASSLSQGGATEAFFGQGTRLTVV.

This chain joins TRBV7-9 and TRBJ2-1, with 13 bases aligning to TRBD2. The germline gives CDR1 SEHNR, CDR2 FQNEAQ (reference sequence). This CDR3 is built from 19 residues. The ends lost 5 bases at V and 9 bases at J; junction bases unmatched: 19. This CDR3 reads CASSPRQASGLAGVTEQFF. The DNA of the CDR3 is TGTGCCAGCAGCCCACGACAAGCAAGCGGACTAGCGGGAGTCACTGAGCAGTTCTTC. Filled out from reference TRBV7-9 and TRBJ2-1, the complete variable domain reads DTGVSQNPRHKITKRGQNVTFRCDPISEHNRLYWYRQTLGQGPEFLTYFQNEAQLEKSRLLSDRFSAERPKGSFSTLEIQRTEQGDSAMYLCASSPRQASGLAGVTEQFFGPGTRLTVL.

This clone was counted only a few times. CDR3 region: CASSPTVRAKLAFF. CDR3 sequence (DNA): TGTGCCAGCAGTCCTACGGTCAGGGCTAAGCTAGCTTTCTTT. The rearrangement joins TRBV28 to TRBJ1-1; possible D gene TRBD1, 5 bases. V dropped 5 bases and J dropped 10 bases, with 20 bases sitting between them. Germline V gene data show CDR1 as MDHEN and CDR2 as SYDVKM. The CDR3 loop spans 14 amino acids.

The chain couples TRBV28 to TRBJ1-1; D may be TRBD1 (5 bases). V dropped 2 bases and J dropped 10 bases, with 17 bases sitting between them. Germline-derived CDR1 and CDR2 are MDHEN and SYDVKM. This CDR3 has 14 residues. The CDR3 DNA follows: TGTGCCAGCAGTTTAGCGGGGGGAGAGGGGACAGCTTTCTTT. The encoded protein is CASSLAGGEGTAFF.

This sequence joins TRBV30 and TRBJ1-6, with TRBD1 matching over 8 bases. J was trimmed by 6 bases and V by 3 bases; bases with no gene match: 7. The CDR3 sequence is 15 residues long. Germline V gives CDR1 GTSNPN, CDR2 SVGIG (reference sequence). The CDR3, as DNA: TGTGCCTGGAGAGCAGGGGGCTTTACTAATTCACCCCTCCACTTT. Translating it yields CAWRAGGFTNSPLHF.